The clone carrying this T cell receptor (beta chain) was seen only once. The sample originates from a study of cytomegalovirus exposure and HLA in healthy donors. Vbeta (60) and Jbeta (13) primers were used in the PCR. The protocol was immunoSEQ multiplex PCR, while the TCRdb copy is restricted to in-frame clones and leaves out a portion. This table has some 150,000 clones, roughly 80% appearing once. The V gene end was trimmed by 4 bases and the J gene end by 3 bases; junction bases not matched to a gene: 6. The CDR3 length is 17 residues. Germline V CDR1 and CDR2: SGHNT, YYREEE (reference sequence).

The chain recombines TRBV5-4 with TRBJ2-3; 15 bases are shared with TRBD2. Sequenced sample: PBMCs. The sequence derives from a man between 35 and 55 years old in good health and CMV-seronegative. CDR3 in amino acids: CASSGGLAGGSTDTQYF. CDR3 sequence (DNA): TGTGCCAGCAGCGGGGGACTAGCGGGGGGTTCTACAGATACGCAGTATTTT. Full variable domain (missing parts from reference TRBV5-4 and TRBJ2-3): ETGVTQSPTHLIKTRGQQVTLRCSSQSGHNTVSWYQQALGQGPQFIFQYYREEENGRGNFPPRFSGLQFPNYSSELNVNALELDDSALYLCASSGGLAGGSTDTQYFGPGTRLTVL.